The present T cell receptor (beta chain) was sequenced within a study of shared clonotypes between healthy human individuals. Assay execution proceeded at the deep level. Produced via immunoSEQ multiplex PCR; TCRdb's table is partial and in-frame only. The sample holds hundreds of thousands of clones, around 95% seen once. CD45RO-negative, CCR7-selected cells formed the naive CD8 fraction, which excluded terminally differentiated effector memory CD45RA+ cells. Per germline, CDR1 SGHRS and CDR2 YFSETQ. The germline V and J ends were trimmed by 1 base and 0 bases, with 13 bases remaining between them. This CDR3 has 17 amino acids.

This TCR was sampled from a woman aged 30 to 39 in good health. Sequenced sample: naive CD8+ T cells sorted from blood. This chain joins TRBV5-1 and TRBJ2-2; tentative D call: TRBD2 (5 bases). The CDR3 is CASSLLGRTPNTGELFF. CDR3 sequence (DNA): TGCGCCAGCAGCTTGTTAGGCAGGACTCCGAACACCGGGGAGCTGTTTTTT. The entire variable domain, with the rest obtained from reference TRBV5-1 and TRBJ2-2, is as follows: KAGVTQTPRYLIKTRGQQVTLSCSPISGHRSVSWYQQTPGQGLQFLFEYFSETQRNKGNFPGRFSGRQFSNSRSEMNVSTLELGDSALYLCASSLLGRTPNTGELFFGEGSRLTVL.